The rows below give T cell receptor beta chains drawn from one sample of a study of blood T cell repertoires in COVID-19. Assay: immunoSEQ multiplex PCR; the TCRdb copy retains only in-frame clones and omits some. The profile shows 190,000 or so clones, 65% to 90% of them singletons. Sequencing input: PBMCs or T cells enriched from blood (not recorded which). The receptor set was obtained from a man aged 40-49 years who had recovered from COVID-19. Each CDR3 is given with its conserved first and last residue. The D gene is left open where the match is weak. Part of the rows lack a size; the others show once, few, many or a class for expanded clones.

D gene,clone size,V gene,J gene,CDR3 protein,CDR3 DNA
NA,once,TRBV3-1/TRBV3-2,TRBJ1-1,CASSQGTATEAFF,TGTGCCAGCAGCCAGGGGACTGCAACTGAAGCTTTCTTT
TRBD1,few,TRBV5-1,TRBJ1-2,CASSLLQGGLYGYTF,TGCGCCAGCAGCTTGCTCCAGGGGGGCCTCTATGGCTACACCTTC
NA,NA,TRBV4-2,TRBJ2-1,CASSQEGPRVSSRSYNEQFF,TGTGCCAGCAGCCAAGAGGGCCCCCGCGTTTCAAGCCGGTCTTACAATGAGCAGTTCTTC
TRBD1,NA,TRBV7-9,TRBJ1-1,CASSPNDRATEAFF,TGTGCCAGCAGTCCAAATGACAGGGCCACTGAAGCTTTCTTT
TRBD2,NA,TRBV7-2,TRBJ2-2,CASSPTLSGSLTGELFF,TGTGCCAGCAGCCCCACCCTCAGCGGGAGTCTCACCGGGGAGCTGTTTTTT
NA,NA,TRBV30,TRBJ2-1,CAWTVGVRANEQFF,TGTGCCTGGACCGTCGGGGTAAGGGCCAATGAGCAGTTCTTC
NA,NA,TRBV4-3,TRBJ1-2,CASSQLTYTNYGYTF,TGCGCCAGCAGCCAACTCACATATACTAACTATGGCTACACCTTC
NA,NA,TRBV5-4,TRBJ2-3,CASSLTSTDTQYF,TGTGCCAGCAGCCTTACTAGCACAGATACGCAGTATTTT
TRBD2,NA,TRBV12-5,TRBJ2-3,CASLAGGLDTQYF,TGTGCTAGTCTAGCGGGAGGTCTAGATACGCAGTATTTT
NA,NA,TRBV15,TRBJ2-2,CATSRGTGILNTGELFF,TGTGCCACCAGCAGAGGTACAGGGATCCTGAACACCGGGGAGCTGTTTTTT
TRBD2,NA,TRBV7-3,TRBJ2-2,CASSLQAGGNTGELFF,TGTGCCAGCAGCTTACAAGCGGGAGGGAACACCGGGGAGCTGTTTTTT
NA,few,TRBV5-4,TRBJ1-5,CASSQGGSRQAAQHF,TGTGCCAGCAGTCAGGGTGGGTCTCGTCAGGCGGCCCAGCATTTT
NA,NA,TRBV6-1,TRBJ1-5,CASSELQGAGYQPQHF,TGTGCCAGCAGTGAGCTACAGGGTGCGGGCTATCAGCCCCAGCATTTT
TRBD1,NA,TRBV5-1,TRBJ1-2,CASSSRQGYGYTF,TGCGCCAGCAGCTCCCGACAGGGCTATGGCTACACCTTC
NA,NA,TRBV12-3/TRBV12-4,TRBJ1-1,CASSLGGFTEAFF,TGTGCCAGCAGTTTAGGCGGATTTACTGAAGCTTTCTTT
NA,NA,TRBV12-3/TRBV12-4,TRBJ1-1,CASSTPEGTEAFF,TGTGCCAGCAGCACTCCCGAGGGCACTGAAGCTTTCTTT
NA,NA,TRBV11-1,TRBJ1-4,CASSVPPGESNEKLFF,TGTGCCAGCAGCGTTCCCCCCGGGGAGTCTAATGAAAAACTGTTTTTT
NA,NA,TRBV7-8,TRBJ2-5,CASSLARGSSPRTQYF,TGTGCCAGCAGCTTAGCAAGGGGTTCTTCACCAAGGACCCAGTACTTC
TRBD2,NA,TRBV7-8,TRBJ2-7,CASSSLPGLGVREQYF,TGTGCCAGCAGCTCGCTCCCGGGACTAGGAGTTCGAGAGCAGTACTTC
TRBD1,once,TRBV5-6,TRBJ2-3,CASSQRGGITDTQYF,TGTGCCAGCAGCCAGCGAGGGGGCATCACAGATACGCAGTATTTT
TRBD1,NA,TRBV24-1,TRBJ2-3,CATSLPGQATGDTQYF,TGTGCCACCAGCCTTCCGGGACAGGCTACCGGAGATACGCAGTATTTT